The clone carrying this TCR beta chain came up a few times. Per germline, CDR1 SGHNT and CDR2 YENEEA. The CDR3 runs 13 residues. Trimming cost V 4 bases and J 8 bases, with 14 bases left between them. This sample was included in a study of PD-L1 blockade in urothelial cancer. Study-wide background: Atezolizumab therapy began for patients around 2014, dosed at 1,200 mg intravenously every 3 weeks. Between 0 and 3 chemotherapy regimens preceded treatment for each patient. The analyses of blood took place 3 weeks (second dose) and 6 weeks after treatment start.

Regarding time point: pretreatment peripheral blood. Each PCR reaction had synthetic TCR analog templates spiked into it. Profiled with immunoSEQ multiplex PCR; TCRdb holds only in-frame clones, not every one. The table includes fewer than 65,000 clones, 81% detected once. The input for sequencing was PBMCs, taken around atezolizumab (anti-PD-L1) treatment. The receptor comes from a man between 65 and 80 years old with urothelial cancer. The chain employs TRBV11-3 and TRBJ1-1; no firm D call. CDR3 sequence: CASSSPRHREAFF. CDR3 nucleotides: TGTGCCAGCAGCTCACCCCGACATCGAGAAGCTTTCTTT.